The rows below give T cell receptor beta chains drawn from one sample of a study of blood T cell repertoires in COVID-19. Using immunoSEQ multiplex PCR, the repertoire was profiled, and TCRdb retains in-frame clones only, with some absent. The sample has approximately 190,000 clones, over 75% seen once. Sequenced input: peripheral blood. The receptors were sampled from a woman in her forties who had recovered from COVID-19. Both conserved end residues are part of each CDR3. A D gene is named only where the DNA matches it firmly. The size entry is marked missing in some rows and otherwise reads once, few, many or a size class.

J: TRBJ1-1; V: TRBV3-1/TRBV3-2; D: TRBD1; size: -; CDR3: CASSRDRANTEAFF; DNA: TGTGCCAGCAGCCGCGACAGGGCTAACACTGAAGCTTTCTTT
J: TRBJ2-7; V: TRBV30; D: -; size: -; CDR3: CAWPRHYEQYF; DNA: TGTGCCTGGCCCAGGCACTACGAGCAGTACTTC
J: TRBJ2-7; V: TRBV3-1/TRBV3-2; D: TRBD2; size: once; CDR3: CASSQTSGPYEQYF; DNA: TGTGCCAGCAGTCAAACTAGCGGACCCTACGAGCAGTACTTC
J: TRBJ2-4; V: TRBV7-3; D: TRBD2; size: -; CDR3: CASSLGGLAGKNIQYF; DNA: TGTGCCAGCAGCTTAGGAGGACTAGCGGGAAAAAACATTCAGTACTTC
J: TRBJ1-4; V: TRBV19; D: -; size: -; CDR3: CATAYTGGPKKLFF; DNA: TGTGCCACCGCTTATACGGGGGGACCGAAGAAACTGTTTTTT
J: TRBJ2-3; V: TRBV10-1; D: -; size: -; CDR3: CASRTNTDTQYF; DNA: TGCGCCAGCAGGACTAACACAGATACGCAGTATTTT
J: TRBJ2-5; V: TRBV20-1; D: TRBD2; size: -; CDR3: CSASPGLAGKETQYF; DNA: TGCAGTGCTAGTCCGGGACTAGCGGGAAAAGAGACCCAGTACTTC
J: TRBJ2-7; V: TRBV10-3; D: -; size: -; CDR3: CAISRATQASKVDEQYF; DNA: TGTGCCATCAGCAGAGCTACCCAGGCCTCCAAGGTCGACGAGCAGTACTTC
J: TRBJ1-1; V: TRBV20-1; D: -; size: -; CDR3: CSASPGNKNTEAFF; DNA: TGCAGTGCTAGTCCCGGGAACAAGAACACTGAAGCTTTCTTT
J: TRBJ1-1; V: TRBV27; D: TRBD1; size: -; CDR3: CASSKPGQGLNERAFF; DNA: TGTGCCAGCAGTAAGCCGGGACAGGGTCTTAACGAGAGAGCTTTCTTT
J: TRBJ1-1; V: TRBV7-6; D: -; size: -; CDR3: CASSLATGHLQTEAFF; DNA: TGTGCCAGCAGCTTAGCGACGGGACACCTCCAGACTGAAGCTTTCTTT
J: TRBJ2-5; V: TRBV27; D: TRBD1; size: -; CDR3: CASSLTGEETQYF; DNA: TGTGCCAGCAGTTTGACAGGGGAGGAGACCCAGTACTTC
J: TRBJ2-3; V: TRBV5-4; D: TRBD2; size: -; CDR3: CASSLDQREDVDTQYF; DNA: TGTGCCAGCAGCTTGGACCAGCGGGAGGATGTAGATACGCAGTATTTT
J: TRBJ1-4; V: TRBV5-5; D: -; size: -; CDR3: CASSRRTVNEKLFF; DNA: TGTGCCAGCAGCCGAAGGACAGTTAATGAAAAACTGTTTTTT
J: TRBJ2-3; V: TRBV7-3; D: -; size: -; CDR3: CASSLTRLDTQYF; DNA: TGTGCCAGCAGCTTAACGCGGTTGGATACGCAGTATTTT
J: TRBJ1-2; V: TRBV19; D: -; size: -; CDR3: CASSVSGVLGYTF; DNA: TGTGCCAGTAGTGTCTCAGGGGTACTAGGCTACACCTTC
J: TRBJ1-4; V: TRBV3-1/TRBV3-2; D: TRBD1; size: -; CDR3: CASSQGLGQGNEKLFF; DNA: TGTGCCAGCAGCCAAGGGCTCGGACAGGGGAATGAAAAACTGTTTTTT
J: TRBJ2-7; V: TRBV6-5; D: TRBD1; size: -; CDR3: CASSYRPPGQGYEQYF; DNA: TGTGCCAGCAGTTACCGGCCACCGGGACAGGGATACGAGCAGTACTTC
J: TRBJ1-5; V: TRBV27; D: -; size: few; CDR3: CASSAWTLGNDNQPQHF; DNA: TGTGCCAGCAGTGCCTGGACATTAGGGAACGACAATCAGCCCCAGCATTTT
J: TRBJ1-1; V: TRBV7-8; D: -; size: -; CDR3: CASSLTVKNTEAFF; DNA: TGTGCCAGCAGCTTGACAGTAAAGAACACTGAAGCTTTCTTT
J: TRBJ1-2; V: TRBV19; D: -; size: -; CDR3: CASSIVTGNYGYTF; DNA: TGTGCCAGTAGTATAGTTACAGGGAACTATGGCTACACCTTC
J: TRBJ2-5; V: TRBV6-2/TRBV6-3; D: TRBD1; size: -; CDR3: CASSMPGTAQETQYF; DNA: TGTGCCAGCAGTATGCCAGGGACAGCTCAAGAGACCCAGTACTTC
J: TRBJ1-3; V: TRBV6-5; D: -; size: -; CDR3: CASRPRVNSGNTIYF; DNA: TGTGCCAGCAGGCCACGGGTCAACTCTGGAAACACCATATATTTT
J: TRBJ1-5; V: TRBV18; D: -; size: -; CDR3: CASSPLGEGQPQHF; DNA: TGTGCCAGCTCACCCTTAGGGGAGGGACAGCCCCAGCATTTT
J: TRBJ2-1; V: TRBV6-5; D: TRBD2; size: -; CDR3: CASRGLVINEQFF; DNA: TGTGCCAGCAGGGGACTAGTTATCAATGAGCAGTTCTTC
J: TRBJ1-1; V: TRBV30; D: TRBD1; size: once; CDR3: CAWRQLTGGAPEAFF; DNA: TGTGCCTGGAGGCAACTTACAGGGGGCGCCCCTGAAGCTTTCTTT
J: TRBJ2-2; V: TRBV19; D: -; size: -; CDR3: CASSTQGLVRELFF; DNA: TGTGCCAGTAGTACCCAGGGACTCGTAAGGGAGCTGTTTTTT
J: TRBJ2-7; V: TRBV7-9; D: TRBD2; size: -; CDR3: CASRPFSGLAGEQYF; DNA: TGTGCCAGCAGACCTTTTTCGGGACTAGCTGGGGAGCAGTACTTC
J: TRBJ2-2; V: TRBV18; D: -; size: once; CDR3: CASSPDASSNTGELFF; DNA: TGTGCCAGCTCACCAGATGCTAGCTCGAACACCGGGGAGCTGTTTTTT
J: TRBJ1-3; V: TRBV3-1/TRBV3-2; D: TRBD1; size: few; CDR3: CASSPTDRVSGNTIYF; DNA: TGTGCCAGCAGCCCCACGGACAGGGTATCAGGAAACACCATATATTTT
J: TRBJ2-5; V: TRBV29-1; D: TRBD2; size: -; CDR3: CSVRMGGETQYF; DNA: TGCAGCGTTCGGATGGGGGGGGAGACCCAGTACTTC
J: TRBJ1-2; V: TRBV14; D: -; size: -; CDR3: CASSHSFNYGYTF; DNA: TGTGCCAGCAGCCATTCGTTTAACTATGGCTACACCTTC
J: TRBJ1-2; V: TRBV5-1; D: -; size: -; CDR3: CASSSFGLGGDPHNYGYTF; DNA: TGCGCCAGCAGCTCGTTTGGCTTAGGGGGGGACCCCCATAACTATGGCTACACCTTC
J: TRBJ2-7; V: TRBV18; D: -; size: -; CDR3: CASSRGPGHLTYEQYF; DNA: TGTGCCAGCTCACGAGGCCCGGGACACCTAACCTACGAGCAGTACTTC
J: TRBJ2-7; V: TRBV27; D: TRBD2; size: few; CDR3: CASSLLAGGSPYEQYF; DNA: TGTGCCAGCAGTTTATTGGCGGGAGGATCCCCCTACGAGCAGTACTTC
J: TRBJ2-7; V: TRBV2; D: TRBD2; size: -; CDR3: CASRPRLAGDGEQYF; DNA: TGTGCCAGCAGGCCTAGACTAGCGGGAGACGGCGAGCAGTACTTC
J: TRBJ1-4; V: TRBV2; D: -; size: -; CDR3: CASTGRGDEKLFF; DNA: TGTGCCAGCACGGGCAGGGGTGATGAAAAACTGTTTTTT
J: TRBJ1-6; V: TRBV13; D: -; size: -; CDR3: CASSRTISPLHF; DNA: TGTGCCAGCAGCCGGACAATTTCACCCCTCCACTTT
J: TRBJ2-7; V: TRBV9; D: TRBD1; size: -; CDR3: CASSTAGTAYEQYF; DNA: TGTGCCAGCAGCACGGCCGGGACAGCGTACGAGCAGTACTTC
J: TRBJ1-1; V: TRBV7-2; D: TRBD1; size: -; CDR3: CASSLRDRMNTEAFF; DNA: TGTGCCAGCAGCTTAAGGGACAGGATGAACACTGAAGCTTTCTTT
J: TRBJ1-4; V: TRBV2; D: -; size: few; CDR3: CASSGTATNEKLFF; DNA: TGTGCCAGCAGTGGGACAGCAACTAATGAAAAACTGTTTTTT